The 24 T cell receptor beta chains reported below all come from one sample, sequenced in a study of CD8+CD57+ T cells in acquired aplastic anemia. Researchers used genomic DNA as the template to profile TCR beta VDJ and CDR3. Via MiXCR, TCRdb re-called the reads, giving one row per CDR3 protein. The sample shows 40,000 to 45,000 distinct CDR3 sequences, 55% to 80% of them seen only once. Sample: sorted CD4+, CD8+, or CD8+CD57+ T cells (not recorded which) from PBMCs. The receptor set was obtained from a human donor in good health, serving as a control.

This clonotype appeared many times. This chain links TRBV19 with TRBJ1-5; D possibly corresponds to TRBD1 (6 bases). The CDR3 extends over 16 amino acids. V was clipped by 2 bases and J by 3 bases, with 14 bases between them. Germline values: CDR1 LNHDA, CDR2 SQIVND (reference sequence). In DNA form, the CDR3 reads TGTGCCAGTAGTATATATCTGGACAGCCACAATCAGCCCCAGCATTTT. Translating it yields CASSIYLDSHNQPQHF.

The gene calls are TRBV15 and TRBJ1-2, with 7 bases aligning to TRBD1. Trimming cost V 5 bases and J 3 bases; bases outside gene matches: 3. This CDR3 spans 13 amino acids. Germline lookup yields CDR1 LNHNV and CDR2 YYDKDF (reference sequence). CDR3 in amino acids: CATSLGQDYGYTF. Written as DNA, the CDR3 is TGTGCCACCAGCCTCGGACAGGACTATGGCTACACCTTC.

The chain joins TRBV28 to TRBJ2-7; 7 bases agree with TRBD1. The germline V gene has CDR1 MDHEN and CDR2 SYDVKM. The CDR3 runs 13 residues. J lost 3 bases, V lost 4 bases, and 3 bases had no gene match. CDR3 region: CASSWGQSYEQYF. CDR3 bases: TGTGCCAGCAGTTGGGGACAGAGCTACGAGCAGTACTTC.

In this sample, this clonotype turned up once. The chain combines TRBV19 with TRBJ1-1; D perhaps matches TRBD1 (5 bases). With 10 bases removed from V and 0 bases from J, the gap between germline ends came to 12 bases. The CDR3 is 13 residues long. Germline-derived CDR1 and CDR2 are LNHDA and SQIVND (reference sequence). CDR3 coding DNA: TGTGCCACCTCGACAGTTTTGAACACTGAAGCTTTCTTT. As protein: CATSTVLNTEAFF.

This clonotype was seen ten or more times. The J gene is TRBJ2-7, the V gene TRBV5-4; 11 bases align to TRBD1. CDR3 length: 14 residues. V trimming: 4 bases; J trimming: 4 bases; junction bases outside the gene matches: 4. Germline lookup yields CDR1 SGHNT and CDR2 YYREEE (reference sequence). CDR3: CASSGGQGAYEQYF. The CDR3 nucleotides are TGTGCCAGCAGCGGAGGACAGGGGGCTTACGAGCAGTACTTC.

This clonotype was detected many times. The rearrangement uses TRBV12-3 or TRBV12-4 and TRBJ1-1; D is ambiguous. Trimming removed 3 bases from V and 1 base from J, with 12 bases in between. This CDR3 is built from 15 residues. For the CDR3, the DNA is TGTGCCAGCAGTTTGGGGTTAGGTGGGAACACTGAAGCTTTCTTT. Amino acids: CASSLGLGGNTEAFF.

This chain uses TRBV2 with TRBJ1-5, with unresolved D. CDR1 and CDR2 from the germline V gene are SNHLY and FYNNEI. V was cut by 6 bases and J by 0 bases, with 3 bases left in between. The CDR3 runs to 12 residues. Here the CDR3 reads CASRPSNQPQHF. The CDR3 DNA reads TGTGCCAGCAGGCCTAGCAATCAGCCCCAGCATTTT.

The table lists this clonotype with many counts. The V call is TRBV3-1, the J call TRBJ2-7; maybe TRBD1 (5 bases). Germline V gene lookup returns CDR1 LGHDT and CDR2 YNNKEL (reference sequence). The CDR3 contains 13 residues. With 9 bases removed from V and 1 base from J, the gap between germline ends came to 13 bases. CDR3 DNA: TGTGCCAGTTCCCTGACAGAATCCTACGAGCAGTACTTC. Its protein is CASSLTESYEQYF.

The CDR3 coding sequence is TGTGCCAGCAGCCCCAGGGCGGGCGGGGAGCTGTTTTTT. It codes for CASSPRAGGELFF. The V call is TRBV7-2, the J call TRBJ2-2; D is tentatively TRBD1 or TRBD2 (5 bases each). V shed 5 bases and J shed 7 bases, with 11 bases lying between them. CDR1 and CDR2 from the germline V gene are SGHTA and FQGNSA. The CDR3 runs 13 residues.

The V call is TRBV29-1, the J call TRBJ2-5; 14 bases align to TRBD2. Trimming at V came to 3 bases and at J to 5 bases, leaving 8 bases not matched to a gene. CDR1 SQVTM and CDR2 ANQGSEA come from the germline V gene. CDR3 length: 16 residues. CDR3 protein: CSVDVTSGGAWETQYF. DNA for the CDR3: TGCAGCGTTGATGTGACTAGCGGGGGGGCATGGGAGACCCAGTACTTC.

The chain combines TRBV15 with TRBJ1-1; unclear D gene. The CDR3 length is 13 residues. Per the germline V gene, CDR1 is LNHNV and CDR2 is YYDKDF (reference sequence). V lost 5 bases, J lost 0 bases, and 7 bases lay in between. The CDR3 DNA is TGTGCCACCAGCGTCAGACTGAACACTGAAGCTTTCTTT. Translated, it gives CATSVRLNTEAFF.

The V call is TRBV7-2, the J call TRBJ2-7; D may be TRBD2 (5 bases). The CDR3 totals 12 residues. Looked up from germline, CDR1 is SGHTA and CDR2 is FQGNSA. Deletions cut 5 bases from V and 6 bases from J, with 11 bases between. The CDR3 region is CASSQGGGEQYF. CDR3 coding DNA: TGTGCCAGCAGCCAAGGAGGCGGCGAGCAGTACTTC.

The chain uses TRBV19 and TRBJ2-3; TRBD2 is a possible D gene (5 bases). V was pared by 1 base and J by 5 bases, with 10 bases between. The CDR3 runs 14 residues. CDR1 is LNHDA, CDR2 SQIVND, per germline (reference sequence). The CDR3 nucleotides are TGTGCCAGTAGTATAGGTCTAGCAATAGATACGCAGTATTTT. Its translation: CASSIGLAIDTQYF.

The gene calls are TRBV2 and TRBJ1-2; 8 bases are a match to TRBD1. V dropped 11 bases and J dropped 2; count of bases not matched to a gene: 4. This CDR3 contains 12 residues. Looked up from germline, CDR1 is SNHLY and CDR2 is FYNNEI. The CDR3 loop reads CAAGTGNYGYTF. CDR3 DNA: TGTGCCGCCGGGACAGGCAACTATGGCTACACCTTC.

This clonotype was counted many times. This chain joins TRBV5-6 and TRBJ1-2; D is perhaps TRBD1 (5 bases). The CDR3 loop spans 14 amino acids. Trimming left V 6 bases short and J 6 bases short, with 18 bases between. CDR1 is SGHDT and CDR2 is YYEEEE in the germline V gene. The CDR3 here is CASTFGGRGDGYTF. As DNA, the CDR3 is TGTGCCAGCACCTTCGGGGGGAGAGGGGATGGCTACACCTTC.

The rearrangement links TRBV5-6 to TRBJ1-1; D ambiguous. The CDR3 has 13 residues. With 2 bases removed from V and 1 base from J, the gap between germline ends came to 6 bases. CDR1 SGHDT and CDR2 YYEEEE come from the germline V gene. As DNA, the CDR3 is TGTGCCAGCAGCTTTTCAGCGAACACTGAAGCTTTCTTT. It codes for CASSFSANTEAFF.

The chain employs TRBV10-3 and TRBJ2-3; the D gene is possibly TRBD2 (6 bases). Germline assignment: CDR1 ENHRY and CDR2 SYGVKD. The CDR3 has 14 amino acids. Trimming left V 10 bases short and J 1 base short, with 15 bases between. Here the CDR3 DNA reads TGTGCCAGCCACCGGGGGATCGGCACAGATACGCAGTATTTT. Translated, it gives CASHRGIGTDTQYF.

This clonotype has just one count. One junction end disagrees with the germline gene, perhaps due to a read error. The chain couples TRBV10-3 to TRBJ1-1; no reliable D call. This CDR3 region has 13 residues. Germline V gene lookup returns CDR1 ENHRY and CDR2 SYGVKD. CDR3 DNA: TGTGCCAGCAGTGACACCAGGAACACTGAAGCTTTCTTT. Its protein product is CASSDTRNTEAFF.

The chain is built from TRBV7-2 and TRBJ1-1; the D is unclear. Trimming cost V 3 bases and J 0 bases, with 5 bases left between them. The CDR3 runs 13 residues. The germline V gene has CDR1 SGHTA and CDR2 FQGNSA. CDR3 coding DNA: TGTGCCAGCAGCTTTCAGATGAACACTGAAGCTTTCTTT. Its translation is CASSFQMNTEAFF.

The CDR3 DNA reads as TGTGCCAGCAGCCCCGTTTTAGAGCAGTACTTC. Its protein product is CASSPVLEQYF. The V gene is TRBV7-9, the J gene TRBJ2-7; D is unresolved. Germline lookup yields CDR1 SEHNR and CDR2 FQNEAQ (reference sequence). The length of the CDR3 is 11 residues. V was clipped by 5 bases and J by 7 bases, with 9 bases between them.

This chain joins TRBV20-1 and TRBJ1-2, with TRBD1 as a possible D gene (6 bases). This CDR3 region has 13 residues. CDR1 and CDR2 (germline): DFQATT, SNEGSKA (reference sequence). The ends were cut back, 6 bases at V and 8 bases at J, with 19 bases in the middle. DNA for the CDR3: TGCAGTGCGCCGGACAGAGCGGAGGTGGGCTACACCTTC. This translates into CSAPDRAEVGYTF.

This clonotype was seen a handful of times. This chain joins TRBV25-1 and TRBJ1-2; D gene unclear. V gave up 5 bases and J gave up 8 bases, with 18 bases separating them. Germline V gene data show CDR1 as MGHDK and CDR2 as SYGVNS. This CDR3 has 14 amino acids. The CDR3 sequence is CASSTPGGFWGYTF. CDR3 DNA sequence: TGTGCCAGCAGTACCCCCGGAGGGTTCTGGGGCTACACCTTC.

This clonotype was counted at least ten times. The genes are TRBV7-2 and TRBJ1-1, with D perhaps matching TRBD1 (6 bases). Germline CDR1 and CDR2: SGHTA and FQGNSA. CDR3 length: 15 amino acids. V lost 1 base to trimming and J lost 4 bases, with 13 bases between them. The CDR3 is CASSLGGQGSTEAFF. The CDR3 nucleotides read TGTGCCAGCAGCTTAGGGGGCCAGGGGAGCACTGAAGCTTTCTTT.

The chain links TRBV24-1 to TRBJ2-2, with 9 bases fitting TRBD1. Per germline, CDR1 KGHDR and CDR2 SFDVKD. V lost 3 bases, J lost 4 bases, and 2 bases stayed unmatched. There are 15 residues in the CDR3. The CDR3: CATSDVTGGTGELFF. CDR3 sequence (DNA): TGTGCCACCAGTGATGTGACAGGGGGCACCGGGGAGCTGTTTTTT.